The 31 T cell receptor beta chains below were found in one sample sequenced in a study of T cells in Graves' hyperthyroidism and ophthalmopathy. TCR beta CDR3 region amplification was performed from RNA transcripts. TCR CDR3 underwent first-round RT-PCR with the HTBI primer set. Each CDR3 protein gets one entry after TCRdb re-called the multiplex PCR reads with MiXCR. Of hundreds of thousands of distinct CDR3 sequences listed, roughly 21% are singletons. The sample taken for sequencing was blood. The receptor set was obtained from a man in his forties or fifties with Graves' ophthalmopathy.

This clonotype was counted a few times. CDR3 protein: CSARDLGWRETQYF. Written as DNA, the CDR3 is TGCAGTGCTAGAGATCTGGGGTGGCGGGAGACCCAGTACTTC. The chain is built from TRBV20-1 and TRBJ2-5; no clear D. Germline CDR1 DFQATT, CDR2 SNEGSKA (reference sequence). Between the trimmed V and J ends, which lost 0 bases and 5 bases, there was a span of 13 bases. The CDR3 extends over 14 amino acids.

This clonotype was found many times. The rearrangement uses TRBV10-1 and TRBJ2-7, with D perhaps TRBD1 (5 bases). The length of the CDR3 is 16 residues. Germline assignment: CDR1 WNHNN and CDR2 SYGVQD (reference sequence). Deletions cut 8 bases from V and 1 base from J, with 21 bases between. The CDR3 here is CASAGRGGRVSYEQYF. The CDR3 DNA reads TGCGCCAGCGCCGGTAGGGGTGGGCGCGTTTCCTACGAGCAGTACTTC.

This clonotype was observed many times. V and J are TRBV24-1 and TRBJ2-1; 10 bases are a match to TRBD2. After removal of 0 bases from V and 6 bases from J, the junction contained 7 bases not matched to a gene. Per germline, CDR1 KGHDR and CDR2 SFDVKD. The CDR3 totals 17 residues. The CDR3, as DNA: TGTGCCACCAGTGATTTGGGGGAGCGGGAGGGTTTCAATGAGCAGTTCTTC. Translating gives CATSDLGEREGFNEQFF.

This clonotype was seen at least ten times. The genes are TRBV20-1 and TRBJ1-5; 7 bases are shared with TRBD1. The CDR3 extends over 13 amino acids. V lost 6 bases, J lost 7 bases, and 9 bases stayed unmatched. CDR1 and CDR2 (germline): DFQATT, SNEGSKA (reference sequence). CDR3 residues: CSALTGSGQPQHF. In DNA form, the CDR3 reads TGCAGTGCATTGACAGGGTCCGGGCAGCCCCAGCATTTT.

This clonotype was counted only a few times. The CDR3 is CASSPGQAPVYEQYF. The CDR3 DNA is TGTGCCAGCAGTCCTGGACAGGCCCCGGTCTACGAGCAGTACTTC. The rearrangement uses TRBV12-3 or TRBV12-4 and TRBJ2-7, with TRBD1 matching over 7 bases. The CDR3 covers 15 residues. Trimming at V came to 5 bases and at J to 3 bases, leaving 10 bases not matched to a gene.

V gene TRBV3-1 combines with J gene TRBJ2-3; TRBD2 aligns across 7 bases. J lost 2 bases, V lost 0 bases, and 8 bases had no gene match. Germline assignment: CDR1 LGHDT and CDR2 YNNKEL (reference sequence). The CDR3 is 17 residues long. As DNA, the CDR3 is TGTGCCAGCAGCCAAGATCCGGTCGGGACTAACACAGATACGCAGTATTTT. It translates to CASSQDPVGTNTDTQYF.

This clonotype was found a few times. The chain has TRBV20-1 and TRBJ2-2; the D gene is possibly TRBD2 (6 bases). The CDR3 loop spans 15 amino acids. Germline V gene data show CDR1 as DFQATT and CDR2 as SNEGSKA (reference sequence). Trimming shortened V by 0 bases and J by 4 bases, and 12 bases separated the two germline ends. This CDR3 reads CSARDWGEATGELFF. The DNA of the CDR3 is TGCAGTGCTAGAGATTGGGGGGAGGCCACCGGGGAGCTGTTTTTT.

The rearrangement links TRBV28 to TRBJ1-6, with a possible D match to TRBD1 (6 bases). V was shortened by 3 bases and J by 10 bases, with 13 bases between the two germline ends. Germline V CDR1 and CDR2: MDHEN, SYDVKM. CDR3 length: 14 amino acids. Written as DNA, the CDR3 is TGTGCCAGCAGTTTGGCAGGGGCGCTCTCACCCCTCCACTTT. Residues: CASSLAGALSPLHF.

The table lists this clonotype with many counts. The chain carries TRBV2 and TRBJ2-2, with D perhaps matching TRBD1 or TRBD2 (5 bases each). The germline gives CDR1 SNHLY, CDR2 FYNNEI. This CDR3 region has 14 residues. The V gene lost 2 bases and the J gene lost 7 bases, with 11 bases spanning the gap. The CDR3 loop reads CASSERIGGGELFF. The CDR3 region has the DNA TGTGCCAGCAGTGAAAGGATTGGGGGCGGGGAGCTGTTTTTT.

The V and J genes are TRBV29-1 and TRBJ2-1, with D possibly matching TRBD2 (5 bases). Trimming left V 2 bases short and J 6 bases short, with 8 bases between. Per germline, CDR1 SQVTM and CDR2 ANQGSEA. The CDR3 is made up of 12 amino acids. CDR3 residues: CSVERLLNEQFF. The CDR3 DNA is TGCAGCGTTGAAAGACTACTCAATGAGCAGTTCTTC.

This clonotype was counted at least ten times. This rearrangement joins TRBV30 to TRBJ1-4, with TRBD1 matching 9 bases. The CDR3 contains 11 residues. V trimming: 8 bases; J trimming: 7 bases; junction bases outside the gene matches: 2. In germline, CDR1 is GTSNPN, CDR2 SVGIG (reference sequence). The CDR3 coding sequence is TGTGCCGGGACAGGGTTTGAAAAACTGTTTTTT. Encoded protein: CAGTGFEKLFF.

The V call is TRBV10-3, the J call TRBJ2-1; perhaps TRBD1 as D (5 bases). CDR3 length equals 15 residues. The germline CDR1 and CDR2 sequences are ENHRY and SYGVKD. The V and J ends lost 2 bases and 5 bases respectively, with 13 bases between them. This chain's CDR3 is CAISERQGPNNEQFF. CDR3 sequence (DNA): TGTGCCATCAGTGAGCGGCAGGGCCCTAACAATGAGCAGTTCTTC.

The V gene is TRBV10-3, the J gene TRBJ2-3; 9 bases are shared with TRBD1. Losses at the gene ends were 8 bases for V and 2 bases for J; bases not matched to a gene: 5. The germline V gene encodes CDR1 ENHRY and CDR2 SYGVKD. The CDR3 totals 14 residues. CDR3 region: CAISGQGDTDTQYF. CDR3 coding DNA: TGTGCCATCTCGGGACAGGGAGACACAGATACGCAGTATTTT.

This clonotype was observed many times. The CDR3 coding sequence is TGTGCCATCAGTGTTTTTTCTAGCACAGATACGCAGTATTTT. Translating gives CAISVFSSTDTQYF. The V call is TRBV10-3, the J call TRBJ2-3; D is ambiguous. Trimming pared 4 bases from V and 0 bases from J, leaving 8 bases between. The CDR3 has 14 amino acids. CDR1 is ENHRY, CDR2 SYGVKD, per germline.

The chain uses TRBV7-9 and TRBJ2-7, with TRBD2 identical over 7 bases. The junction had 9 bases not matched to a gene; V was cut back by 4 bases and J by 0 bases. This CDR3 region has 16 residues. The germline CDR1 and CDR2 sequences are SEHNR and FQNEAQ (reference sequence). The chain's CDR3 is CASSSPSGVSSYEQYF. Here the CDR3 DNA reads TGTGCCAGCAGCTCACCGAGCGGGGTGAGCTCCTACGAGCAGTACTTC.

This clonotype was seen ten or more times. The gene calls are TRBV7-8 and TRBJ2-1; D may correspond to TRBD1 or TRBD2 (5 bases each). This CDR3 has 13 residues. Germline V gives CDR1 SGHVS, CDR2 FQNEAQ. Trimming took off 1 base at V and 7 bases at J, with 8 bases between the two ends. DNA of the CDR3: TGTGCCAGCAGCTTAGAGTGGGGGAATGAGCAGTTCTTC. It specifies CASSLEWGNEQFF.

The genes are TRBV6-1 and TRBJ2-1, with D possibly matching TRBD2 (6 bases). Trimming shortened V by 7 bases and J by 7 bases, and 20 bases separated the two germline ends. The germline V gene encodes CDR1 MNHNS and CDR2 SASEGT. The CDR3 consists of 15 residues. The CDR3 sequence is CASIHRGLAPNEQFF. For the CDR3, the DNA is TGTGCCAGCATCCACAGAGGGCTAGCGCCTAATGAGCAGTTCTTC.

This clonotype was detected only a few times. The chain uses TRBV5-5 and TRBJ2-2; D unresolved. The germline V gene has CDR1 SGHKS and CDR2 YYEKEE (reference sequence). This CDR3 region has 15 residues. V lost 0 bases and J lost 3, with 9 bases in between. The DNA of the CDR3 is TGTGCCAGCAGCTTGGCCGGGTTGGACACCGGGGAGCTGTTTTTT. Protein sequence: CASSLAGLDTGELFF.

This clonotype was seen at least ten times. The J gene is TRBJ1-1, the V gene TRBV3-1; D gene ambiguous. CDR1 is LGHDT and CDR2 is YNNKEL in the germline V gene (reference sequence). With 4 bases removed from V and 7 bases from J, the gap between germline ends came to 13 bases. CDR3 length: 13 amino acids. The CDR3: CASSPHGGLEAFF. CDR3 in DNA: TGTGCCAGCAGCCCTCATGGAGGGCTTGAAGCTTTCTTT.

This clonotype has a count of ten or more. The chain joins TRBV11-2 to TRBJ2-1, with no clear D. CDR1 is SGHAT and CDR2 is FQNNGV in the germline V gene. The CDR3 has 12 residues. The V end was cut by 5 bases, the J end by 5 bases, with 7 bases between. CDR3 coding DNA: TGTGCCAGCAGCCTAAACCACAATGAGCAGTTCTTC. It is translated as CASSLNHNEQFF. Full variable domain (remainder filled in from reference TRBV11-2 and TRBJ2-1): EAGVAQSPRYKIIEKRQSVAFWCNPISGHATLYWYQQILGQGPKLLIQFQNNGVVDDSQLPKDRFSAERLKGVDSTLKIQPAKLEDSAVYLCASSLNHNEQFFGPGTRLTVL.

This chain connects TRBV12-5 to TRBJ1-1, with a possible D match to TRBD1 (5 bases). V shed 1 base and J shed 1 base, with 7 bases lying between them. Germline CDR1 reads LGHNT; CDR2 reads FRNRAP. This CDR3 contains 14 residues. CDR3 in DNA: TGTGCTAGTGGTTTGGGGGGCCGGAACACTGAAGCTTTCTTT. Translating gives CASGLGGRNTEAFF.

The J gene is TRBJ2-1, the V gene TRBV19; D possibly corresponds to TRBD1 (5 bases). V lost 3 bases, J lost 8 bases, and 11 bases lay in between. Germline-derived CDR1 and CDR2 are LNHDA and SQIVND (reference sequence). The CDR3 length is 13 residues. The CDR3 is CASSIMGLHEQFF. The CDR3 DNA is TGTGCCAGTAGTATTATGGGGCTACATGAGCAGTTCTTC.

This clonotype was counted a few times. The J gene is TRBJ2-7, the V gene TRBV5-5; D may be TRBD1 or TRBD2 (5 bases each). CDR1 and CDR2 (germline): SGHKS, YYEKEE (reference sequence). Trimming left V 4 bases short and J 0 bases short, with 14 bases between. This CDR3 has 15 residues. CDR3 coding DNA: TGTGCCAGCAGCGTAACCGGGACGTACTCCTACGAGCAGTACTTC. It encodes CASSVTGTYSYEQYF.

The V call is TRBV4-2, the J call TRBJ1-2, with no clear D. Trimming pared 0 bases from V and 5 bases from J, leaving 19 bases between. This CDR3 is built from 17 residues. Germline CDR1 reads LGHNA; CDR2 reads YNFKEQ. The CDR3 nucleotides are TGTGCCAGCAGCCAAGATGGGAGCAGGAACTCTGCTTATGGCTACACCTTC. Protein sequence: CASSQDGSRNSAYGYTF.

This clonotype was seen only a few times. This chain links TRBV2 with TRBJ2-3; possibly TRBD2 for D (5 bases). The V gene lost 3 bases and the J gene lost 5 bases, with 9 bases spanning the gap. The CDR3 extends over 13 amino acids. From germline, CDR1 is SNHLY and CDR2 FYNNEI. In DNA, the CDR3 is TGTGCCAGCAGTGATATCAGCGGAGATACGCAGTATTTT. Protein: CASSDISGDTQYF.

The chain employs TRBV2 and TRBJ1-2; 9 nucleotides align to TRBD1. Germline V gene sequence: CDR1 SNHLY, CDR2 FYNNEI. The CDR3 length is 14 residues. Germline trimming cut 9 bases from V and 8 bases from J; bases unmatched to any gene: 13. Here the CDR3 DNA reads TGTGCCAGTAGTCCCGGGACAGGGTATCTGGGCTACACCTTC. It encodes CASSPGTGYLGYTF.

J is TRBJ1-6 and V is TRBV7-9; 7 bases line up with TRBD1. Germline-derived CDR1 and CDR2 are SEHNR and FQNEAQ (reference sequence). The junction had 8 bases not matched to a gene; V was cut back by 5 bases and J by 10 bases. This CDR3 has 14 residues. CDR3 nucleotide sequence: TGTGCCAGCAGCCTAGACAGGGTGAGGTCACCCCTCCACTTT. Translating gives CASSLDRVRSPLHF.

This rearrangement joins TRBV20-1 to TRBJ1-2; perhaps TRBD1 as D (6 bases). The CDR3 spans 15 residues. V dropped 6 bases and J dropped 1 base, with 18 bases sitting between them. Germline V gene lookup returns CDR1 DFQATT and CDR2 SNEGSKA (reference sequence). CDR3: CSAKGGPGFNYGYTF. The DNA for the CDR3 is TGCAGTGCCAAAGGGGGGCCAGGGTTTAACTATGGCTACACCTTC.

The chain uses TRBV7-9 and TRBJ1-2; 8 nucleotides line up with TRBD1. The CDR3 has 12 amino acids. Germline loops: CDR1 SEHNR, CDR2 FQNEAQ (reference sequence). V shed 3 bases, J shed 7 bases, and the junction held 1 base outside the gene matches. CDR3 sequence reads: CASSFDRGGYTF. The CDR3 region has the DNA TGTGCCAGCAGCTTCGACAGGGGTGGCTACACCTTC.

This clonotype appeared a few times. The gene calls are TRBV30 and TRBJ2-2; 7 nucleotides match TRBD2. Germline values: CDR1 GTSNPN, CDR2 SVGIG (reference sequence). J lost 5 bases, V lost 4 bases, and 10 bases had no gene match. The CDR3 has 15 amino acids. This CDR3 is CAWTEPTSLTGELFF. The CDR3, as DNA: TGTGCCTGGACCGAACCGACTAGCCTGACCGGGGAGCTGTTTTTT.

The J gene is TRBJ1-5, the V gene TRBV20-1; possible D gene TRBD1, 6 bases. This CDR3 is built from 15 residues. V lost 3 bases and J 3 bases, leaving 15 bases between the germline ends. Germline V CDR1 and CDR2: DFQATT, SNEGSKA (reference sequence). The CDR3 loop is CSARAADRINQPQHF. CDR3 nucleotides: TGCAGTGCTAGGGCTGCGGACAGAATCAATCAGCCCCAGCATTTT.